Below are 23 T cell receptor beta chains sequenced from a single sample in a study of PD-1 blockade in classical Hodgkin lymphoma. The time point: cycle 4 day 1 (C4D1), after five to seven weeks of nivolumab. Every single patient, without exception, relapsed after autologous stem cell transplantation, and brentuximab vedotin exposure varied. Assay: immunoSEQ multiplex PCR; the TCRdb copy retains only in-frame clones and omits some. The repertoire holds fewer than 30,000 clones, with about 81% as singletons. Sequences were derived from peripheral blood mononuclear cells (PBMCs), sampled before the fourth cycle of nivolumab. These receptors originate from a human donor with classical Hodgkin lymphoma.

This chain connects TRBV20-1 to TRBJ2-1; perhaps TRBD2 as D (5 bases). CDR3 size: 11 residues. Trimming stripped 7 bases from V and 5 bases from J, with 9 bases between. Germline CDR1 reads DFQATT; CDR2 reads SNEGSKA (reference sequence). The CDR3 region has the DNA TGCAGTGGGACTTCGAACAATGAGCAGTTCTTC. Its protein is CSGTSNNEQFF.

The genes are TRBV7-9 and TRBJ2-1; possible D gene TRBD2, 7 bases. Germline V gives CDR1 SEHNR, CDR2 FQNEAQ (reference sequence). V was clipped by 5 bases and J by 6 bases, with 17 bases between them. This CDR3 contains 15 residues. The CDR3 spells CASSPGGGDTNEQFF. The CDR3 bases are TGTGCCAGCAGCCCCGGCGGGGGCGATACCAATGAGCAGTTCTTC.

On this clone itself: This same CDR3 is encoded by further DNA sequences in the sample. The chain has TRBV2 and TRBJ1-2; TRBD1 might be the D (6 bases). The germline V gene encodes CDR1 SNHLY and CDR2 FYNNEI. The CDR3 sequence is 13 residues long. V lost 3 bases and J 2 bases, leaving 7 bases between the germline ends. The CDR3 DNA is TGTGCCAGCAGTGAGCAGGGGAACTATGGCTACACCTTC. It is translated as CASSEQGNYGYTF.

This chain links TRBV28 with TRBJ2-7; 8 bases fit TRBD1. The CDR3 has 11 residues. V was clipped by 7 bases and J by 7 bases; unmatched bases: 3. Germline V gene data show CDR1 as MDHEN and CDR2 as SYDVKM. In nucleotides, the CDR3 is TGTGCCAGCAAGACAGGGGTTGAGCAGTACTTC. Translation gives CASKTGVEQYF.

The chain has TRBV30 and TRBJ1-2; weak D call: TRBD1 (5 bases). Trimming removed 4 bases at V and 7 bases at J, with 13 bases between. Per the germline V gene, CDR1 is GTSNPN and CDR2 is SVGIG (reference sequence). The CDR3 is 12 residues long. This CDR3 is CAWTRGVVGYTF. In DNA, the CDR3 is TGTGCCTGGACTAGGGGAGTCGTTGGCTACACCTTC.

In DNA, the CDR3 is TGTGCCAGCAGTTTATTGGGCACCTATAATTCACCCCTCCACTTT. Its protein product is CASSLLGTYNSPLHF. The chain carries TRBV27 and TRBJ1-6; D unclear. Germline V lookup: CDR1 MNHEY, CDR2 SMNVEV (reference sequence). The CDR3 is 15 residues long. The germline V and J ends were trimmed by 1 base and 2 bases, with 6 bases remaining between them.

This sequence joins TRBV30 and TRBJ1-1; the D is unclear. Germline values: CDR1 GTSNPN, CDR2 SVGIG (reference sequence). The CDR3 runs to 13 residues. V gave up 0 bases and J gave up 5 bases, with 10 bases separating them. CDR3 region: CAWSVGVRTEAFF. The CDR3 DNA reads as TGTGCCTGGAGTGTCGGGGTGAGGACTGAAGCTTTCTTT.

CDR3 loop: CASSQAGTGLYGYTF. The CDR3 DNA reads TGTGCCAGCAGCCAAGCCGGGACAGGCCTCTATGGCTACACCTTC. The chain recombines TRBV14 with TRBJ1-2; 8 bases align to TRBD1. The CDR3 runs 15 residues. After removal of 1 base from V and 4 bases from J, the junction contained 5 bases not matched to a gene. Looked up from germline, CDR1 is SGHDN and CDR2 is FVKESK.

This sequence joins TRBV4-2 and TRBJ2-1; 7 positions match TRBD2. The V and J ends lost 3 bases and 4 bases, in that order; junction bases with no gene match: 12. CDR1 and CDR2 (germline): LGHNA, YNFKEQ. The CDR3 has 17 residues. In DNA, the CDR3 is TGTGCCAGCAGCCAGCGTGGGGGGGGTGTTATTTACAATGAGCAGTTCTTC. Translating it yields CASSQRGGGVIYNEQFF.

V gene TRBV4-3 combines with J gene TRBJ1-4; D possibly corresponds to TRBD1 (5 bases). V lost 1 base to trimming and J lost 1 base, with 13 bases between them. The CDR3 has 17 residues. Germline lookup yields CDR1 LGHNA and CDR2 YSLEER. The CDR3, as DNA: TGCGCCAGCAGCCAAGGGCAGGGTAGGCAAACTAATGAAAAACTGTTTTTT. It is translated as CASSQGQGRQTNEKLFF.

The chain employs TRBV13 and TRBJ2-7; D not certain. The CDR3 consists of 12 residues. Germline CDR1 is PRHDT and CDR2 is FYEKMQ (reference sequence). The ends were cut back, 1 base at V and 6 bases at J, with 7 bases in the middle. CDR3: CASSLAYGEQYF. As DNA, the CDR3 is TGTGCCAGCAGCTTAGCCTACGGCGAGCAGTACTTC.

The genes are TRBV14 and TRBJ1-2, with no clear D. The germline V and J ends were trimmed by 4 bases and 4 bases, with 13 bases remaining between them. Germline V gene sequence: CDR1 SGHDN, CDR2 FVKESK. The CDR3 contains 14 residues. The CDR3 here is CASSPRIDSYGYTF. CDR3 nucleotides: TGTGCCAGCAGCCCCCGAATAGATTCCTATGGCTACACCTTC.

This clone was counted a single time. The chain links TRBV9 to TRBJ1-1; D is undetermined. This CDR3 has 13 residues. The germline CDR1 and CDR2 sequences are SGDLS and YYNGEE. V was clipped by 6 bases and J by 3 bases, with 12 bases between them. The CDR3 DNA follows: TGTGCCAGCACCAGAGACCCGGACACTGAAGCTTTCTTT. Translated: CASTRDPDTEAFF.

The DNA for the CDR3 is TGCGCCAGCAAAGAGGGGCAGGGGGAGACCCAGTACTTC. Residues: CASKEGQGETQYF. The chain employs TRBV10-1 and TRBJ2-5; D is possibly TRBD1 (6 bases). This CDR3 contains 13 residues. Trimming pared 7 bases from V and 5 bases from J, leaving 14 bases between. The germline CDR1 and CDR2 sequences are WNHNN and SYGVQD (reference sequence).

This CDR3 reads CASSYAGSYEQYF. The CDR3 nucleotides read TGTGCCAGCAGTTACGCAGGGTCCTACGAGCAGTACTTC. The rearrangement uses TRBV6-5 and TRBJ2-7; D perhaps matches TRBD1 (5 bases). Trimming took 2 bases from V and 1 from J, leaving 6 bases between them. Per germline, CDR1 MNHEY and CDR2 SVGAGI. The CDR3 spans 13 residues.

V gene TRBV29-1 combines with J gene TRBJ1-2, with D possibly being TRBD1 (5 bases). This CDR3 spans 12 amino acids. The V end lost 1 base, the J end lost 2 bases, and 5 bases lay between the germline ends. Germline-derived CDR1 and CDR2 are SQVTM and ANQGSEA. CDR3 loop: CSVEGQNYGYTF. In DNA, the CDR3 is TGCAGCGTTGAAGGACAGAACTATGGCTACACCTTC.

The chain employs TRBV9 and TRBJ2-2, with TRBD2 identical over 14 bases. The trim removed 2 bases at V and 5 bases at J, leaving 5 bases unmatched. The CDR3 has 17 amino acids. CDR1 and CDR2 (germline): SGDLS, YYNGEE. In nucleotides, the CDR3 is TGTGCCAGCAGCGTCGGGACTAGCGGGAGTCGGACCGGGGAGCTGTTTTTT. Amino acid sequence: CASSVGTSGSRTGELFF. The full variable domain, completed using reference TRBV9 and TRBJ2-2, is DSGVTQTPKHLITATGQRVTLRCSPRSGDLSVYWYQQSLDQGLQFLIQYYNGEERAKGNILERFSAQQFPDLHSELNLSSLELGDSALYFCASSVGTSGSRTGELFFGEGSRLTVL.

The chain employs TRBV19 and TRBJ2-2; no firm D call. Germline assignment: CDR1 LNHDA and CDR2 SQIVND (reference sequence). V shed 3 bases and J shed 2 bases, with 7 bases lying between them. This CDR3 contains 14 residues. DNA of the CDR3: TGTGCCAGTAGTATGGAATTAAACACCGGGGAGCTGTTTTTT. Amino acid sequence: CASSMELNTGELFF.

This rearrangement joins TRBV4-2 to TRBJ2-7; possible D gene TRBD2, 5 bases. Germline lookup yields CDR1 LGHNA and CDR2 YNFKEQ. V lost 1 base, J lost 3 bases, and 10 bases lay in between. This CDR3 contains 14 residues. As DNA, the CDR3 is TGTGCCAGCAGCCAAGTTATTAGCGACTACGAGCAGTACTTC. Its translation is CASSQVISDYEQYF.

V usage is TRBV7-3 and J usage is TRBJ1-1, with D hard to call. The CDR3 runs to 13 residues. Germline-derived CDR1 and CDR2 are SGHTA and FQGTGA. The germline V and J ends were trimmed by 1 base and 3 bases, with 6 bases remaining between them. The CDR3 here is CASSLIGDTEAFF. The CDR3 DNA follows: TGTGCCAGCAGCTTAATCGGGGACACTGAAGCTTTCTTT.

The chain links TRBV14 to TRBJ1-1; D is unresolved. This CDR3 contains 13 residues. Trimming pared 3 bases from V and 0 bases from J, leaving 5 bases between. Germline V CDR1 and CDR2: SGHDN, FVKESK. The CDR3 sequence: CASSQELNTEAFF. For the CDR3, the DNA is TGTGCCAGCAGCCAGGAATTGAACACTGAAGCTTTCTTT.

The rearrangement links TRBV25-1 to TRBJ2-7, with D perhaps matching TRBD2 (6 bases). V gave up 3 bases and J gave up 0 bases, with 18 bases separating them. The germline CDR1 and CDR2 sequences are MGHDK and SYGVNS. The CDR3 is 17 amino acids. The CDR3 sequence is CASSEAHDMGLSYEQYF. In nucleotides, the CDR3 is TGTGCCAGCAGTGAGGCACACGATATGGGACTCTCCTACGAGCAGTACTTC.

CDR3 in amino acids: CASNPQERGPTGELFF. The DNA for the CDR3 is TGTGCCAGCAACCCTCAGGAGCGGGGTCCCACCGGGGAGCTGTTTTTT. This rearrangement joins TRBV6-6 to TRBJ2-2; 7 nucleotides agree with TRBD2. CDR3 length: 16 residues. V dropped 7 bases and J dropped 4; count of bases not matched to a gene: 12. Germline V lookup: CDR1 MNHNY, CDR2 SVGAGI (reference sequence).